This T cell receptor beta chain stems from a study of CD8 T cells in Susac syndrome (dated by TCRdb to the late 2010s). Regarding the study in general: Whether CD8+ T cell activation and differentiation in Susac syndrome was antigen driven was tested using repertoire sequencing.

V loses 5 bases at its end and J loses 3 bases; junction bases beyond the gene matches: 6. CDR3 length: 13 amino acids, cysteine to phenylalanine. Just CDR3 DNA is preserved here, 39 bases in frame from base 1. As encoded in the germline V gene (reference sequence), CDR1 is DFQATT while CDR2 is SNEGSKA. Here is what the overall study found, with its caveats: The study acknowledged that relatively few individuals were included in the TCR sequencing and HLA analysis.

Peripheral blood CD8+ and CD4+ T cells from healthy donors, Susac syndrome patients and multiple sclerosis patients were profiled using high-throughput TCR beta sequencing. The multiple sclerosis controls were treatment-naive patients whose relapsing-remitting disease, either stable or active, fulfilled the revised McDonald criteria. Bulk CD8+ and CD4+ T cells were purified by magnetic negative isolation, while CD8+ TEMRA cells were enriched using FACS. Blood was collected in EDTA tubes and processed within 24 hours, with PBMCs isolated through density gradient centrifugation. PBMCs intended for TCR sequencing were frozen in liquid nitrogen and were later thawed in a 37 degrees C water bath. The sorted or isolated CD4+, CD8+ and CD8+ TEMRA cells had a purity of 90% or higher. About this clonotype itself: Its target antigen remains unknown. No much larger clone exists at a distance of one base, and base qualities are not known.

RNA was extracted using the RNeasy kit, and roughly 0.45 to 1 microgram was reverse transcribed with random hexamers. TCR beta CDR3 regions were amplified with the immunoSEQ multiplex PCR assay covering 54 Vbeta and 13 Jbeta segments. PCR amplification bias was corrected by using a synthetic template baseline for primer optimization and computational correction. The authors' analysis ran thus. Reads were assigned to V, D and J genes according to IMGT and analyzed in immunoSEQ Analyzer, with only productive sequences retained. Clonality was computed as one minus Shannon entropy normalized by log2 of the number of productive unique sequences. For each patient and control, public and private clones were evaluated within the 100 most prevalent clones. Clones were defined as Susac-specific if absent from the healthy and MS cohorts, from over a thousand published viral clones and from other ImmuneACCESS disease sequences. TCRdb cleaned the public reads at Q25 with fastp, built clones with MiXCR and kept in-frame beta chains. Each CDR3 protein gets just one entry, which takes the most common genes and DNA from the rows behind it. What appears here as the V and J calls and clone size reflects TCRdb's work, not the paper's. The sample table holds approximately 230,000 distinct CDR3 sequences, of which about 94% were seen once. 0.07% to 0.09% of the sample is in the top ten clones.

Input material: CD4+ T cells from PBMCs. The receptor comes from a human donor with multiple sclerosis. The rearrangement combines TRBV20-1 with TRBJ1-1; TRBD1 lines up with 7 middle nucleotides. The CDR3 region reads CSAARGLDTEAFF. The bases read TGCAGTGCTGCCAGGGGGTTAGACACTGAAGCTTTCTTT.